This paragraph covers one T cell receptor beta chain sequence. Some clones are missing from TCRdb's copy, which holds only in-frame ones; the method was immunoSEQ multiplex PCR. This table holds some 76,000 clones, approximately 88% found once. The data originate from a study of control samples from healthy donors and cancer patients. Germline V gene sequence: CDR1 SGDLS, CDR2 YYNGEE. The CDR3 totals 16 residues. V lost 0 bases to trimming and J lost 2 bases, with 9 bases between them. Sequenced: PBMCs. The TCR was taken from a woman aged 50 to 60 with colorectal cancer. The chain links TRBV9 to TRBJ2-6, with D unclear. The CDR3 DNA reads TGTGCCAGCAGCGTAGTGTCCGATCCTGGGGCCAACGTCCTGACTTTC. It codes for CASSVVSDPGANVLTF. Supplemented by reference TRBV9 and TRBJ2-6, the full variable domain reads DSGVTQTPKHLITATGQRVTLRCSPRSGDLSVYWYQQSLDQGLQFLIQYYNGEERAKGNILERFSAQQFPDLHSELNLSSLELGDSALYFCASSVVSDPGANVLTFGAGSRLTVL.